This T cell receptor (beta chain) emerged from a study of blood T cell repertoires in COVID-19. Per the authors' pipeline: Cell counts per sample came from amplifying reference gene primers. Libraries were prepared by immunoSEQ multiplex PCR; TCRdb keeps only in-frame clonotypes and omits some of them. The V and J calls and clone size were taken over from that table, and D and trimming were inferred from the DNA. The data contain 150,000 or so clones, about 82% of them singletons. Sequenced material: peripheral blood. This TCR was recovered from a woman aged 60 to 75 with acute or convalescent COVID-19.

The CDR3 DNA is TGTGCCAGCACGAGAGGGGGGGTTTCTCTCAATGAGCAGTTCTTC. Amino acids: CASTRGGVSLNEQFF. The V and J genes are TRBV5-4 and TRBJ2-1; maybe TRBD2 (7 bases). Trimming removed 6 bases from V and 6 bases from J, with 19 bases in between. There are 15 residues in the CDR3. Germline CDR1 and CDR2: SGHNT and YYREEE (reference sequence).